The present entry profiles one TCR beta chain with its context. TCRdb's table, derived via immunoSEQ multiplex PCR, lists solely in-frame clones and lacks some. The table has about 150,000 clones, 85% to 95% seen once. The CDR3 length is 12 residues. V lost 4 bases and J 7 bases, leaving 11 bases between the germline ends. Germline V lookup: CDR1 SQVTM, CDR2 ANQGSEA. The data stem from a study of T cell responses to AZD1222 COVID-19 vaccine. Study background: Pooled together were second doses at about 4 or about 12 weeks.

Sequenced here: peripheral blood, sampled on day 0 of AZD1222 vaccination. The chain employs TRBV29-1 and TRBJ1-5; D uncertain. This clonotype was obtained from an adult in good health. The CDR3 nucleotides read TGCAGCGTTGGCGAGGTTGGCCAGCCCCAGCATTTT. It yields the protein CSVGEVGQPQHF.